A single sample gave rise to the 20 T cell receptor beta chains below, sequenced in a study of CD8+CD57+ T cells in acquired aplastic anemia. CD8+CD57+ cell expansion, shown by flow cytometry, had occurred in the patients selected for sequencing. Both TCR beta VDJ combination and CDR3 sequence profiling were carried out. Genomic DNA was the template for this profiling. TCRdb called the reads again in MiXCR, with one record for every CDR3 protein. The sample holds 130,000 or so distinct CDR3 sequences; approximately 36% are singletons and the top ten take over 2%. Source material: sorted CD4+, CD8+, or CD8+CD57+ T cells (not recorded which) from PBMCs. The source of these receptors is a human donor with aplastic anemia.

This clonotype was seen many times. This sequence joins TRBV6-5 and TRBJ2-7; D not resolved. The CDR3 is 14 residues long. The germline CDR1 and CDR2 sequences are MNHEY and SVGAGI. Trimming stripped 3 bases from V and 7 bases from J, with 16 bases between. Here the CDR3 DNA reads TGTGCCAGCAGTTATAGGCCCCTCCTGGGTGAGCAGTACTTC. This gives the protein CASSYRPLLGEQYF.

For this clonotype: This may arise from a read error, as a much more abundant clone is one base away. V and J are TRBV7-2 and TRBJ2-7; 7 bases agree with TRBD1. CDR1 and CDR2 (germline): SGHTA, FQGNSA. The CDR3 extends over 14 amino acids. This chain's CDR3 is CASSQTGAAYEQHF. CDR3 bases: TGTGCCAGCAGCCAAACAGGGGCCGCCTACGAGCAGCACTTC.

A few counts support this clonotype. This may arise from a read error, as a much more abundant clone is one base away. Given the absence of the conserved phenylalanine or tryptophan at the CDR3 end, a read error is likely. The chain recombines TRBV12-3 or TRBV12-4 with TRBJ2-2; tentative D call: TRBD2 (6 bases). The CDR3 loop spans 12 amino acids. With 3 bases removed from V and 7 bases from J, the gap between germline ends came to 6 bases. The CDR3 region has the DNA TGTGCCAGCAGTTTGGAGGGCGGGGAGCTGTTTTCT. Encoded protein: CASSLEGGELFS.

This clonotype was counted between two and nine times. This chain links TRBV11-2 with TRBJ1-2; D call uncertain. V lost 5 bases and J lost 5, with 12 bases in between. CDR3 length: 13 residues. CDR1 and CDR2 (germline): SGHAT, FQNNGV. Here the CDR3 reads CASSQGRTYGYTF. In nucleotides, the CDR3 is TGTGCCAGCAGCCAAGGACGGACTTATGGCTACACCTTC.

There are many counts of this clonotype. This rearrangement joins TRBV11-2 to TRBJ1-6; D is unclear. The CDR3 contains 12 residues. Trimming removed 5 bases at V and 5 bases at J, with 4 bases between. Germline V lookup: CDR1 SGHAT, CDR2 FQNNGV. CDR3 DNA: TGTGCCAGCAGCCCAAATAATTCACCCCTCCACTTT. It yields the protein CASSPNNSPLHF.

This clonotype was observed many times. V is TRBV5-1 and J is TRBJ1-6, with a possible D match to TRBD1 (5 bases). Germline V lookup: CDR1 SGHRS, CDR2 YFSETQ. Trimming took off 4 bases at V and 7 bases at J, with 15 bases between the two ends. This CDR3 contains 15 residues. The CDR3 bases are TGCGCCAGCAGCCAAACACAGGTCCGGAATTCACCCCTCCACTTT. Protein product: CASSQTQVRNSPLHF. The full variable domain, with the rest looked up from reference TRBV5-1 and TRBJ1-6, is KAGVTQTPRYLIKTRGQQVTLSCSPISGHRSVSWYQQTPGQGLQFLFEYFSETQRNKGNFPGRFSGRQFSNSRSEMNVSTLELGDSALYLCASSQTQVRNSPLHFGNGTRLTVT.

V usage is TRBV20-1 and J usage is TRBJ1-2; no clear D gene. This CDR3 spans 11 amino acids. The V gene's germline CDR1 is DFQATT and CDR2 SNEGSKA (reference sequence). The germline V and J ends were trimmed by 6 bases and 4 bases, with 9 bases remaining between them. The CDR3 region has the DNA TGCAGTGCCGAATGGCTCTATGGCTACACCTTC. The encoded protein is CSAEWLYGYTF.

Comment on this clonotype: One end of the junction does not line up with germline, which may come from a read error. The rearrangement links TRBV11-2 to TRBJ1-1; D is possibly TRBD1 (5 bases). The germline V gene has CDR1 SGHAT and CDR2 FQNNGV. This CDR3 contains 16 residues. CDR3 in amino acids: CASSLDSGGGITEALF. The CDR3, as DNA: TGTGCCAGCAGCTTAGATAGCGGGGGGGGGATCACTGAAGCTCTCTTT.

This clonotype appeared a few times. The V call is TRBV19, the J call TRBJ2-5, with TRBD1 identical over 7 bases. Germline-derived CDR1 and CDR2 are LNHDA and SQIVND (reference sequence). V dropped 3 bases and J dropped 4; count of bases not matched to a gene: 5. This CDR3 is built from 14 residues. CDR3 region: CASSMRQGGETQYF. The CDR3 bases are TGTGCCAGTAGTATGCGACAGGGTGGAGAGACCCAGTACTTC.

A word on this clonotype: A read error is possible here, since a much larger clone lies one base away. As the CDR3 is not closed by the conserved phenylalanine or tryptophan, this likely results from a read error. The chain combines TRBV12-3 or TRBV12-4 with TRBJ1-2; possibly TRBD1 for D (5 bases). V dropped 4 bases and J dropped 4 bases, with 16 bases sitting between them. CDR3 size: 15 residues. The CDR3 DNA sequence: TGTGCCAGCAGTTACGGGGGAGGCAGCGGCTATGGCTACACCTCC. This encodes CASSYGGGSGYGYTS.

In this sample, this clonotype turned up many times. The genes are TRBV20-1 and TRBJ2-5; D might be TRBD1 (5 bases). This CDR3 region has 15 residues. The ends were cut back, 3 bases at V and 0 bases at J, with 14 bases in the middle. Germline loops: CDR1 DFQATT, CDR2 SNEGSKA (reference sequence). The CDR3: CSASPVGAYQETQYF. CDR3 DNA: TGCAGTGCTAGTCCGGTAGGGGCGTACCAAGAGACCCAGTACTTC.

This clonotype has ten or more counts. V usage is TRBV19 and J usage is TRBJ1-1; D remains unclear. The CDR3 spans 14 residues. V shed 6 bases and J shed 0 bases, with 11 bases lying between them. From germline, CDR1 is LNHDA and CDR2 SQIVND (reference sequence). In DNA form, the CDR3 reads TGTGCCAGTAGACGTTTCAACTTGAACACTGAAGCTTTCTTT. It is translated as CASRRFNLNTEAFF.

In its sample, this clonotype was seen many times. The chain uses TRBV20-1 and TRBJ2-3, with D possibly matching TRBD2 (6 bases). The CDR3 covers 14 residues. Looked up from germline, CDR1 is DFQATT and CDR2 is SNEGSKA (reference sequence). The V and J ends lost 5 bases and 5 bases respectively, with 17 bases between them. The CDR3 loop reads CSAVRGTGLDTQYF. The DNA of the CDR3 is TGCAGTGCTGTTCGGGGGACCGGGTTAGATACGCAGTATTTT.

This clonotype was observed at least ten times. This sequence joins TRBV2 and TRBJ1-2; D is unclear. Between the trimmed V and J ends, which lost 10 bases and 0 bases, there was a span of 15 bases. This CDR3 contains 14 residues. From germline, CDR1 is SNHLY and CDR2 FYNNEI. The DNA of the CDR3 is TGTGCCACCCTCAGCGGGTTCCCTAACTATGGCTACACCTTC. This encodes CATLSGFPNYGYTF.

The J gene is TRBJ2-5, the V gene TRBV10-1; 11 positions match TRBD2. The length of the CDR3 is 13 residues. V shed 6 bases and J 5 bases; nucleotides not matched to a gene: 2. The V gene's germline CDR1 is WNHNN and CDR2 SYGVQD (reference sequence). The CDR3 DNA follows: TGCGCCAGCAGGGGGACTAGCGGTGAGACCCAGTACTTC. This gives the protein CASRGTSGETQYF.

Of note for this clonotype: The junction departs from the called germline gene at one end, perhaps through a read error. The chain recombines TRBV20-1 with TRBJ1-1, with D hard to call. The germline CDR1 and CDR2 sequences are DFQATT and SNEGSKA (reference sequence). The length of the CDR3 is 14 residues. The CDR3 spells CSASSPPTHTEAFF. Here the CDR3 DNA reads TGCAGTGCCAGCAGCCCTCCTACTCACACTGAGGCTTTCTTT.

This clonotype was seen at least ten times. This chain joins TRBV10-3 and TRBJ2-3, with D maybe TRBD1 (6 bases). The germline gives CDR1 ENHRY, CDR2 SYGVKD. V lost 10 bases to trimming and J lost 0 bases, with 23 bases between them. The CDR3 totals 17 residues. CDR3 protein: CASTLSDSLLSTDTQYF. CDR3 coding DNA: TGTGCCAGCACCCTGTCGGACAGTCTTCTTAGCACAGATACGCAGTATTTT.

This clonotype was seen ten or more times. The genes are TRBV7-2 and TRBJ2-2; 10 nucleotides align to TRBD1. V was clipped by 5 bases and J by 9 bases; unmatched bases: 12. The length of the CDR3 is 16 residues. Germline CDR1 and CDR2: SGHTA and FQGNSA. This CDR3 reads CASSLRLDRGRRELFF. The CDR3 DNA reads as TGTGCCAGCAGCCTACGCTTAGACAGGGGGCGACGGGAGCTGTTTTTT.

Concerning this clonotype itself: A much larger clone differs from this one at a single base, so this may be a read error. This chain links TRBV5-1 with TRBJ2-3, with 8 bases that match TRBD2. CDR3 length: 16 amino acids. Germline V CDR1 and CDR2: SGHRS, YFSETQ. The CDR3 DNA sequence: TGCGCCGGCAGCTCGGGAGGGCAGCTTAGCACAGATACGCAGTATTTT. Translated: CAGSSGGQLSTDTQYF.

This chain uses TRBV9 with TRBJ1-2, with unresolved D. This CDR3 has 11 amino acids. Germline V lookup: CDR1 SGDLS, CDR2 YYNGEE. Trimming took off 7 bases at V and 8 bases at J, with 12 bases between the two ends. In nucleotides, the CDR3 is TGTGCCAGCGAGCGGTCGGAGGGCTACACCTTC. It yields the protein CASERSEGYTF.